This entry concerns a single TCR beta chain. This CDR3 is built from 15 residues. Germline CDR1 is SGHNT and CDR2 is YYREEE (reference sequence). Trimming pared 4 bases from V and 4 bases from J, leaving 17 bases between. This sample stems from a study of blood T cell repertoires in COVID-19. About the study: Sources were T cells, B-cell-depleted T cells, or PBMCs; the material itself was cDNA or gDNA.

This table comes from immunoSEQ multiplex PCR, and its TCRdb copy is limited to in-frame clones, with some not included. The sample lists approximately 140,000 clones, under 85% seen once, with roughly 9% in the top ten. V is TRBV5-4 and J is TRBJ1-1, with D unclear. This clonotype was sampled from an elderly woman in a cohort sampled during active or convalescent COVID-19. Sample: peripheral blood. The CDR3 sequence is CASSPSPREPTEAFF. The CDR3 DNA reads TGTGCCAGCAGCCCCTCCCCACGGGAGCCCACTGAAGCTTTCTTT.